The 25 T cell receptor beta chains presented below share a single source sample, sequenced in a study of T cell responses to AZD1222 COVID-19 vaccine. Assay: immunoSEQ multiplex PCR; the TCRdb copy retains only in-frame clones and omits some. The sample has approximately 120,000 clones, about 89% seen once. The starting material was peripheral blood, obtained on day 0 of AZD1222 vaccination. These receptor sequences come from an adult in good health.

The chain combines TRBV30 with TRBJ1-1; D unclear. The CDR3 is 14 amino acids. Germline V CDR1 and CDR2: GTSNPN, SVGIG (reference sequence). Deletions cut 3 bases from V and 7 bases from J, with 18 bases between. In DNA, the CDR3 is TGTGCCTGGAGCCACAAGGGCCGGCAGATTGAAGCTTTCTTT. As protein: CAWSHKGRQIEAFF.

V gene TRBV30 combines with J gene TRBJ2-3; D gene unclear. The CDR3 sequence is 13 residues long. Germline V gene data show CDR1 as GTSNPN and CDR2 as SVGIG (reference sequence). The V end was cut by 5 bases, the J end by 1 base, with 10 bases between. The DNA for the CDR3 is TGTGCCTGGGTTAGGTACGGCACAGATACGCAGTATTTT. Its protein product is CAWVRYGTDTQYF.

The chain is built from TRBV15 and TRBJ2-7, with 8 bases matching TRBD1. Germline CDR1 LNHNV, CDR2 YYDKDF (reference sequence). V was clipped by 1 base and J by 2 bases; unmatched bases: 7. This CDR3 is 16 amino acids long. CDR3 in amino acids: CATSRVGQGNAYEQYF. The CDR3 DNA follows: TGTGCCACCAGCAGAGTTGGACAGGGAAACGCCTACGAGCAGTACTTC.

The chain has TRBV28 and TRBJ1-4, with TRBD1 matching 9 bases. The germline CDR1 and CDR2 sequences are MDHEN and SYDVKM. The CDR3 is 15 residues long. With V trimmed by 5 bases and J by 5 bases, 6 bases remained unmatched. CDR3 in DNA: TGTGCCAGCAGTGGGGACAGGGCGATAAATGAAAAACTGTTTTTT. Translated: CASSGDRAINEKLFF. The full variable domain, in which reference TRBV28 and TRBJ1-4 provide the parts outside the CDR3, is DVKVTQSSRYLVKRTGEKVFLECVQDMDHENMFWYRQDPGLGLRLIYFSYDVKMKEKGDIPEGYSVSREKKERFSLILESASTNQTSMYLCASSGDRAINEKLFFGSGTQLSVL.

This clone was detected a few times. The CDR3 DNA sequence: TGTGCCAGCGTATCCCGGGCCTCACACACCGGGGAGCTGTTTTTT. Its translation: CASVSRASHTGELFF. The chain recombines TRBV7-9 with TRBJ2-2; D not resolved. V was clipped by 8 bases and J by 3 bases, with 16 bases between them. The V gene's germline CDR1 is SEHNR and CDR2 FQNEAQ (reference sequence). The CDR3 is made up of 15 amino acids.

This rearrangement joins TRBV28 to TRBJ2-1; 12 nucleotides agree with TRBD2. V was clipped by 5 bases and J by 6 bases; unmatched bases: 5. The CDR3 covers 15 residues. The V gene's germline CDR1 is MDHEN and CDR2 SYDVKM. In DNA, the CDR3 is TGTGCCAGCAGTCCGAGACTAGCGGGGGCCAATGAGCAGTTCTTC. Protein sequence: CASSPRLAGANEQFF. The full variable domain, completed using reference TRBV28 and TRBJ2-1, is DVKVTQSSRYLVKRTGEKVFLECVQDMDHENMFWYRQDPGLGLRLIYFSYDVKMKEKGDIPEGYSVSREKKERFSLILESASTNQTSMYLCASSPRLAGANEQFFGPGTRLTVL.

The chain has TRBV7-9 and TRBJ1-5; D unresolved. V lost 1 base and J lost 4, with 5 bases in between. This CDR3 has 13 residues. Germline CDR1 and CDR2: SEHNR and FQNEAQ (reference sequence). The CDR3 protein is CASSLDGNQPQHF. CDR3 bases: TGTGCCAGCAGCTTAGACGGGAATCAGCCCCAGCATTTT.

The chain links TRBV3-1 (or the pseudogene TRBV3-2) to TRBJ2-2; D is undetermined. There are 13 residues in the CDR3. CDR1 is LGHDT and CDR2 is YNNKEL in the germline V gene (reference sequence). V lost 0 bases and J lost 6, with 5 bases in between. DNA of the CDR3: TGTGCCAGCAGCCAAGATCGGGCCGGGGAGCTGTTTTTT. Amino acid sequence: CASSQDRAGELFF.

The chain links TRBV9 to TRBJ2-7; D is possibly TRBD2 (5 bases). Germline V gives CDR1 SGDLS, CDR2 YYNGEE. The length of the CDR3 is 15 residues. V lost 0 bases and J 3 bases, leaving 13 bases between the germline ends. CDR3 nucleotides: TGTGCCAGCAGCGTAGAGCCGGGCGCGGGCTACGAGCAGTACTTC. This codes for CASSVEPGAGYEQYF. The entire variable domain, with the rest obtained from reference TRBV9 and TRBJ2-7, is as follows: DSGVTQTPKHLITATGQRVTLRCSPRSGDLSVYWYQQSLDQGLQFLIQYYNGEERAKGNILERFSAQQFPDLHSELNLSSLELGDSALYFCASSVEPGAGYEQYFGPGTRLTVT.

The gene calls are TRBV7-9 and TRBJ1-6; D unclear. The CDR3 runs 15 residues. CDR1 and CDR2 (germline): SEHNR, FQNEAQ (reference sequence). V was trimmed by 1 base and J by 6 bases, leaving 10 bases between them. The CDR3 loop reads CASSLDYFGNSPLHF. DNA for the CDR3: TGTGCCAGCAGCTTAGATTATTTTGGTAATTCACCCCTCCACTTT.

V and J are TRBV27 and TRBJ2-7, with TRBD2 identical over 7 bases. Germline lookup yields CDR1 MNHEY and CDR2 SMNVEV (reference sequence). V trimming: 5 bases; J trimming: 0 bases; junction bases outside the gene matches: 4. The length of the CDR3 is 14 residues. The CDR3 nucleotides are TGTGCCAGCAGTAGAGGACTAGACTCCTACGAGCAGTACTTC. Its protein is CASSRGLDSYEQYF.

In DNA, the CDR3 is TGTGCCAGCAGTAACCGGTTGCAGGGGGGAGAACAGCCCCAGCATTTT. Its protein is CASSNRLQGGEQPQHF. The chain links TRBV27 to TRBJ1-5; 7 bases are a match to TRBD1. Germline V CDR1 and CDR2: MNHEY, SMNVEV (reference sequence). CDR3 length: 16 amino acids. The ends lost 5 bases at V and 7 bases at J; junction bases unmatched: 14.

The chain couples TRBV11-2 to TRBJ1-4, with 7 bases identical to TRBD1. Germline assignment: CDR1 SGHAT and CDR2 FQNNGV. The CDR3 runs 15 residues. Trimming took 2 bases from V and 5 from J; bases not matched to a gene: 5. The CDR3 reads CASSLRGQINEKLFF. As DNA, the CDR3 is TGTGCCAGCAGCTTAAGGGGACAGATAAATGAAAAACTGTTTTTT. Drawing the rest from reference TRBV11-2 and TRBJ1-4, the complete variable domain is EAGVAQSPRYKIIEKRQSVAFWCNPISGHATLYWYQQILGQGPKLLIQFQNNGVVDDSQLPKDRFSAERLKGVDSTLKIQPAKLEDSAVYLCASSLRGQINEKLFFGSGTQLSVL.

This clone was found once. This chain joins TRBV30 and TRBJ1-2; D gene uncertain. CDR1 GTSNPN and CDR2 SVGIG come from the germline V gene (reference sequence). This CDR3 has 12 amino acids. V was cut by 1 base and J by 7 bases, with 10 bases left in between. CDR3 in amino acids: CAWSAPGTGYTF. The CDR3 DNA sequence: TGTGCCTGGAGTGCTCCGGGTACTGGCTACACCTTC.

V and J are TRBV24-1 and TRBJ2-3; 10 nucleotides align to TRBD2. Germline V gives CDR1 KGHDR, CDR2 SFDVKD. The CDR3 covers 16 residues. V shed 4 bases and J 5 bases; nucleotides not matched to a gene: 8. The CDR3 here is CATSEPLAGAGDTQYF. The CDR3 nucleotides read TGTGCCACCAGTGAACCCCTAGCGGGAGCCGGAGATACGCAGTATTTT.

V gene TRBV29-1 combines with J gene TRBJ2-3, with D uncertain. Germline V gene sequence: CDR1 SQVTM, CDR2 ANQGSEA. V gave up 5 bases and J gave up 2 bases, with 11 bases separating them. The CDR3 is 13 amino acids. The CDR3 bases are TGCAGCGTTCCCTCATATAACACAGATACGCAGTATTTT. This encodes CSVPSYNTDTQYF.

This sequence joins TRBV13 and TRBJ2-1; TRBD1 matches 9 bases. Germline lookup yields CDR1 PRHDT and CDR2 FYEKMQ (reference sequence). V lost 4 bases, J lost 15 bases, and 7 bases stayed unmatched. The CDR3 has 12 residues. The CDR3 sequence: CASSSRQGVPFF. CDR3 nucleotide sequence: TGTGCCAGCAGCTCCCGACAGGGGGTTCCGTTCTTC.

The CDR3 region is CASSEDGTVGTSRRLTKNIQYF. As DNA, the CDR3 is TGCGCCAGCAGTGAAGACGGGACAGTCGGGACTAGCCGGCGGTTGACTAAAAACATTCAGTACTTC. The chain links TRBV10-1 to TRBJ2-4, with 9 bases that match TRBD2. This CDR3 contains 22 residues. The germline V gene has CDR1 WNHNN and CDR2 SYGVQD (reference sequence). V was pared by 3 bases and J by 4 bases, with 25 bases of the junction left unmatched.

The chain recombines TRBV28 with TRBJ2-7; D might be TRBD2 (6 bases). Germline values: CDR1 MDHEN, CDR2 SYDVKM. The CDR3 covers 14 residues. V dropped 2 bases and J dropped 2 bases, with 10 bases sitting between them. CDR3 in DNA: TGTGCCAGCAGTTTACAGGACTACCCCTACGAGCAGTACTTC. It codes for CASSLQDYPYEQYF.

This clone was observed a single time. The chain combines TRBV11-2 with TRBJ2-3, with TRBD2 identical over 9 bases. Germline V CDR1 and CDR2: SGHAT, FQNNGV. V shed 0 bases and J 5 bases; nucleotides not matched to a gene: 3. The CDR3 loop spans 15 amino acids. The CDR3 region has the DNA TGTGCCAGCAGCTTAGAGGCTAGCGGGGTAGATACGCAGTATTTT. It translates to CASSLEASGVDTQYF.

This chain joins TRBV6-5 and TRBJ1-2; TRBD1 is a possible D gene (5 bases). V was cut by 4 bases and J by 6 bases, with 9 bases left in between. The germline V gene encodes CDR1 MNHEY and CDR2 SVGAGI. This CDR3 comprises 12 residues. Written as DNA, the CDR3 is TGTGCCAGCAGTTTGTCGGGGGATGGCTACACCTTC. Protein product: CASSLSGDGYTF.

The chain couples TRBV9 to TRBJ2-3, with a tentative D call TRBD1 (6 bases). Germline CDR1 is SGDLS and CDR2 is YYNGEE. Trimming removed 0 bases from V and 0 bases from J, with 14 bases in between. CDR3 length equals 17 residues. The DNA of the CDR3 is TGTGCCAGCAGCGTAGCTCCAGGGGTATACAGCACAGATACGCAGTATTTT. It specifies CASSVAPGVYSTDTQYF.

This chain uses TRBV28 with TRBJ2-7, with unresolved D. The CDR3 contains 12 residues. V was cut by 7 bases and J by 0 bases, with 7 bases left in between. Per germline, CDR1 MDHEN and CDR2 SYDVKM. CDR3 residues: CASTHSSYEQYF. The CDR3 DNA reads as TGTGCCAGCACCCACAGCTCCTACGAGCAGTACTTC.

V usage is TRBV28 and J usage is TRBJ1-2, with D uncertain. The CDR3 has 14 residues. The V end was cut by 4 bases, the J end by 7 bases, with 16 bases between. Germline V gene sequence: CDR1 MDHEN, CDR2 SYDVKM. The CDR3 protein is CASSSPARFSGYTF. The CDR3 DNA sequence: TGTGCCAGCAGTTCCCCGGCCAGGTTCTCTGGCTACACCTTC.

J is TRBJ1-2 and V is TRBV7-2; D remains ambiguous. Trimming removed 0 bases at V and 3 bases at J, with 14 bases between. The CDR3 runs 16 residues. Germline V gives CDR1 SGHTA, CDR2 FQGNSA. In nucleotides, the CDR3 is TGTGCCAGCAGCTTAGCGCATTGGATCCGGCACTATGGCTACACCTTC. Translated: CASSLAHWIRHYGYTF.